The clone carrying this TCR beta chain was seen only a few times. The antigen remains undetermined. These data come from a study of T cell responses to AZD1222 COVID-19 vaccine. The trim removed 1 base at V and 2 bases at J, leaving 7 bases unmatched. The CDR3 consists of 16 residues. Germline lookup yields CDR1 MGHRA and CDR2 YSYEKL. Notes on the study in general: Repertoire sampling happened only post peak T cell response.

Repertoires were generated with immunoSEQ multiplex PCR, while TCRdb's copy carries only in-frame clones and drops some. The sample consists of approximately 160,000 clones, roughly 90% of them appearing once. This sample comprised peripheral blood, obtained on day 0 of AZD1222 vaccination. The rearrangement links TRBV4-1 to TRBJ2-7, with 8 positions matching TRBD2. The sequence was obtained from an adult in good health. CDR3 bases: TGCGCCAGCAGCCAAGGCTCCCCCGGGAGGGCCTACGAGCAGTACTTC. Translation: CASSQGSPGRAYEQYF.